This T cell receptor (beta chain) was identified in a study of blood T cell repertoires in COVID-19. Looking at the study overall: Acute-phase and convalescent COVID-19 samples originated in the United States, Italy and Spain.

The data were produced by immunoSEQ multiplex PCR, yet TCRdb's version contains in-frame clones alone and is incomplete. The sample lists 300,000 to 450,000 clones; around 87% were seen once. The V end lost 3 bases, the J end lost 6 bases, and 16 bases lay between the germline ends. The CDR3 contains 14 residues. Germline V gene sequence: CDR1 SGHNT, CDR2 YYREEE (reference sequence). This receptor was obtained from a middle-aged man in a cohort exposed to, infected with or recovered from COVID-19 (not recorded which). The sequencing sample was made of PBMCs or T cells enriched from blood (not recorded which). The V gene is TRBV5-4, the J gene TRBJ2-7, with D tentatively TRBD1 (5 bases). The CDR3 region is CASSSQVKPAEQYF. CDR3 sequence (DNA): TGTGCCAGCAGCTCACAGGTAAAGCCGGCCGAGCAGTACTTC.